This T cell receptor (beta chain) was sequenced in a study of T cell changes during pregnancy in multiple sclerosis. The assay was immunoSEQ multiplex PCR, and TCRdb's table has in-frame clones only and misses some. The sample yields 30,000 to 45,000 clones, about nine tenths seen once. Germline CDR1 reads LNHDA; CDR2 reads SQIVND (reference sequence). V was pared by 9 bases and J by 4 bases, with 10 bases of the junction left unmatched. The length of the CDR3 is 14 residues. Here the sequenced sample was CD4+ T cells from peripheral blood mononuclear cells, taken in the second trimester of pregnancy. The origin of this receptor is a female donor in good health, enrolled as a control in a pregnancy study. The chain has TRBV19 and TRBJ1-2; 8 nucleotides line up with TRBD1. For the CDR3, the DNA is TGTGCCAGCTGGCCGGGACAGGACGCCTATGGCTACACCTTC. Its protein product is CASWPGQDAYGYTF.